The clone carrying this T cell receptor beta chain was counted a few times. No conserved phenylalanine or tryptophan is present at the end of the CDR3, so a read error is the likely explanation. The sample is drawn from a study of blood T cells in healthy people across ages. The use of a sample-barcoded 5' primer and a J-beta primer mix characterized a second PCR of roughly 7 to 11 cycles. TCRdb reprocessed the 5' RACE reads with MiXCR, giving one entry per CDR3 protein. The sample contains hundreds of thousands of distinct CDR3 sequences, 22% of which appear only once. This CDR3 spans 14 amino acids. Germline-derived CDR1 and CDR2 are DFQATT and SNEGSKA (reference sequence).

V and J are TRBV20-1 and TRBJ2-5, with D maybe TRBD1 (6 bases). The J call may be wrong; the DNA end is better matched by TRBJ2-7. The sequence derives from a man between 65 and 80 years old in good health. The sequenced sample consisted of blood. This chain's CDR3 is CSATYRAITYEQYL. CDR3 bases: TGCAGTGCTACTTACAGGGCGATTACCTACGAGCAGTACCTC.